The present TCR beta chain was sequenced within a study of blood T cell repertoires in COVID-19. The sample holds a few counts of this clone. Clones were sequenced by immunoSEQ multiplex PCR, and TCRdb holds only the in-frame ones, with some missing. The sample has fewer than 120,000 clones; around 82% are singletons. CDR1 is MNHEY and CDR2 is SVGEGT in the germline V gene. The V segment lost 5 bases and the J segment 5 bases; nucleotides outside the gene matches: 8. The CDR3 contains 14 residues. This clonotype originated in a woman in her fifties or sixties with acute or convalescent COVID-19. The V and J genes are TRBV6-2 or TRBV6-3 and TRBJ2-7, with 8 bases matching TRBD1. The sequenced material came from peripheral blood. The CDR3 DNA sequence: TGTGCCAGCAGTCGTACGGACAGGGTTGACGAGCAGTACTTC. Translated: CASSRTDRVDEQYF.